The 32 T cell receptor beta chains below come from one sample, sequenced in a study of blood T cells in healthy people across ages. For the second PCR, which ran for about 6 to 11 cycles, a sample-barcoded 5' primer and a J-beta primer mix were used. TCRdb reprocessed the 5' RACE reads via MiXCR and lists one record per CDR3 protein. The sample yields about 630,000 distinct CDR3 sequences, roughly 20% seen once. The sequenced material came from blood. These receptors originate from a man between 65 and 79 years old in good health.

This clonotype was seen a handful of times. The chain recombines TRBV21-1 with TRBJ2-1; TRBD1, the table's D call, lacks a check against the DNA. The assigned J gene may be wrong: the sequence end matches TRBJ2-5 better. TRBV21-1 is recorded as a pseudogene. The CDR3 totals 14 residues. CDR3 nucleotide sequence: TGTGCCAGCAGCAAAGAAGGGGATCAAGAGACCCAGTACTTC. Protein product: CASSKEGDQETQYF.

The table lists this clonotype with a few counts. The chain combines TRBV12-3 or TRBV12-4 with TRBJ2-2; no definite D call. V shed 5 bases and J shed 5 bases, with 9 bases lying between them. The CDR3 runs to 13 residues. The DNA of the CDR3 is TGTGCCAGCAGTGATCGTAGGACCGGGGAGCTGTTTTTT. This encodes CASSDRRTGELFF.

In DNA form, the CDR3 reads TGCAGTGCTAGAGAAAGGCAGTTCGGAGATACGCAGTATTTT. This gives the protein CSARERQFGDTQYF. The V and J genes are TRBV20-1 and TRBJ2-3; D is uncertain. Germline V lookup: CDR1 DFQATT, CDR2 SNEGSKA (reference sequence). Deletions cut 0 bases from V and 5 bases from J, with 12 bases between. The CDR3 is 14 residues long.

CDR3 residues: CASSLGSGTSREETQYF. The DNA for the CDR3 is TGCGCCAGCAGCTTGGGGTCCGGGACTAGCAGGGAAGAGACCCAGTACTTC. The gene calls are TRBV5-1 and TRBJ2-5; 9 bases fit TRBD2. V lost 0 bases, J lost 3 bases, and 9 bases stayed unmatched. Per germline, CDR1 SGHRS and CDR2 YFSETQ. The CDR3 extends over 17 amino acids.

This chain connects TRBV20-1 to TRBJ2-1, with D perhaps matching TRBD2 (6 bases). Trimming pared 5 bases from V and 8 bases from J, leaving 13 bases between. CDR1 and CDR2 (germline): DFQATT, SNEGSKA (reference sequence). The CDR3 consists of 12 residues. This chain's CDR3 is CSAEEGRDEQFF. The CDR3 region has the DNA TGCAGTGCTGAGGAGGGCCGCGATGAGCAGTTCTTC.

The table lists this clonotype with a few counts. The chain links TRBV28 to TRBJ1-4; the match to TRBD1 covers 10 bases. Germline CDR1 reads MDHEN; CDR2 reads SYDVKM. J was trimmed by 8 bases and V by 4 bases; bases with no gene match: 13. This CDR3 has 17 residues. The CDR3 DNA reads TGTGCCAGCAGTTCGGGACAGGGGTGGGGGAAGAACGAAAAACTGTTTTTT. It yields the protein CASSSGQGWGKNEKLFF.

The V and J genes are TRBV28 and TRBJ1-1; D remains unclear. The CDR3 runs 13 residues. V was pared by 1 base and J by 3 bases, with 6 bases between. Germline CDR1 reads MDHEN; CDR2 reads SYDVKM. CDR3 nucleotide sequence: TGTGCCAGCAGTTTATACGGGGACACTGAAGCTTTCTTT. This sequence encodes CASSLYGDTEAFF.

This clonotype has a count of ten or more. The genes are TRBV30 and TRBJ2-7; D is ambiguous. Germline CDR1 reads GTSNPN; CDR2 reads SVGIG (reference sequence). V dropped 2 bases and J dropped 1 base, with 6 bases sitting between them. The CDR3 totals 12 residues. This CDR3 is CAWSLRSYEQYF. The CDR3 DNA is TGTGCCTGGAGTCTGAGATCCTACGAGCAGTACTTC.

The CDR3 protein is CASSLTGTGEGNTIYF. The CDR3 DNA sequence: TGTGCCAGCAGTTTAACCGGGACAGGAGAAGGAAACACCATATATTTT. V gene TRBV28 combines with J gene TRBJ1-3; TRBD1 matches at 8 bases. Germline values: CDR1 MDHEN, CDR2 SYDVKM. The V gene end was trimmed by 2 bases and the J gene end by 4 bases; junction bases not matched to a gene: 7. The CDR3 runs 16 residues.

This clonotype has a handful of counts. The chain joins TRBV3-1 to TRBJ2-5; D is unclear. From germline, CDR1 is LGHDT and CDR2 YNNKEL (reference sequence). This CDR3 contains 12 residues. Trimming took off 0 bases at V and 7 bases at J, with 6 bases between the two ends. The CDR3 nucleotides are TGTGCCAGCAGCCAAGATACGCGGACCCAGTACTTC. This encodes CASSQDTRTQYF.

This chain joins TRBV20-1 and TRBJ2-5; D tentatively reads TRBD1 or TRBD2 (6 bases each). Germline V gene lookup returns CDR1 DFQATT and CDR2 SNEGSKA (reference sequence). Trimming stripped 1 base from V and 5 bases from J, with 11 bases between. The CDR3 loop spans 13 amino acids. The CDR3 spells CSARAWGAETQYF. DNA of the CDR3: TGCAGTGCTAGAGCGTGGGGGGCTGAGACCCAGTACTTC.

The rearrangement links TRBV7-2 to TRBJ2-7; D call uncertain. Germline values: CDR1 SGHTA, CDR2 FQGNSA. CDR3 length: 12 amino acids. V shed 4 bases and J shed 7 bases, with 11 bases lying between them. The CDR3 DNA follows: TGTGCCAGCAGCTATGTTACGACGGAGCAGTACTTC. Protein sequence: CASSYVTTEQYF.

This clonotype came up a few times. CDR3: CASSELLAGVGEQFF. CDR3 bases: TGTGCCAGCAGTGAATTGCTAGCGGGAGTCGGTGAGCAGTTCTTC. This chain uses TRBV2 with TRBJ2-1; 10 bases map to TRBD2. Germline V gene sequence: CDR1 SNHLY, CDR2 FYNNEI. V trimming: 2 bases; J trimming: 9 bases; junction bases outside the gene matches: 7. The CDR3 consists of 15 residues.

There are a few counts of this clonotype. The chain is built from TRBV6-6 and TRBJ1-5; 8 positions agree with TRBD1. V gave up 11 bases and J gave up 7 bases; unmatched junction bases: 10. In germline, CDR1 is MNHNY, CDR2 SVGAGI (reference sequence). This CDR3 region has 13 residues. CDR3 protein: CAGGLQGVQPQHF. The CDR3 DNA follows: TGTGCCGGGGGACTACAGGGGGTACAGCCCCAGCATTTT.

This clonotype has just a few counts. The junction departs from the called germline gene at one end, perhaps through a read error. The rearrangement links TRBV4-1 to TRBJ2-3, with D unresolved. CDR3 length equals 15 residues. Germline CDR1 and CDR2: MGHRA and YSYEKL. Written as DNA, the CDR3 is TGCGCCAGCAGCCAACTCTTCGTTGGCACAGATACGCAGTGTTTT. Protein product: CASSQLFVGTDTQCF.

This clonotype appeared a few times. No conserved phenylalanine or tryptophan is present at the end of the CDR3, so a read error is the likely explanation. No DNA is shown, since the ends of the CDR3 on it are uncertain; the CDR3 is the one TCRdb lists. The chain couples TRBV12-3 or TRBV12-4 to TRBJ2-7; TRBD1, the table's D call, was not compared with the DNA. The CDR3 numbers 12 amino acids, ends counted. CDR3 sequence reads: CASSFTGTGASI.

This clonotype was found a few times. The chain is built from TRBV24-1 and TRBJ2-1; TRBD2 matches at 9 bases. Germline trimming cut 5 bases from V and 7 bases from J; bases unmatched to any gene: 11. The CDR3 contains 16 residues. Germline V lookup: CDR1 KGHDR, CDR2 SFDVKD. CDR3 coding DNA: TGTGCCACCAGTGCTATCACCGGGACTAGCATTAATGAGCAGTTCTTC. Translating gives CATSAITGTSINEQFF.

This clonotype has a handful of counts. The chain carries TRBV5-1 and TRBJ2-7; no definite D call. Deletions cut 7 bases from V and 6 bases from J, with 14 bases between. The CDR3 length is 12 residues. CDR1 SGHRS and CDR2 YFSETQ come from the germline V gene. For the CDR3, the DNA is TGCGCCAGCGTTTTCCTGGGGATCGAGCAGTACTTC. Amino acids: CASVFLGIEQYF.

The chain uses TRBV29-1 and TRBJ1-1; 7 bases fit TRBD1. This CDR3 contains 13 residues. Germline V CDR1 and CDR2: SQVTM, ANQGSEA. Trimming at V came to 7 bases and at J to 0 bases, leaving 5 bases not matched to a gene. The CDR3 reads CSATDRLNTEAFF. CDR3 sequence (DNA): TGCAGCGCCACGGACAGGTTGAACACTGAAGCTTTCTTT.

The V and J genes are TRBV5-1 and TRBJ1-1; 11 bases line up with TRBD1. Germline V gene sequence: CDR1 SGHRS, CDR2 YFSETQ. This CDR3 spans 15 amino acids. Trimming took 4 bases from V and 6 from J; bases not matched to a gene: 8. The CDR3 DNA follows: TGCGCCAGCAGCCTTAGGACAGGGGGCGCGGCTGAAGCTTTCTTT. Amino acid sequence: CASSLRTGGAAEAFF.

A note on this clonotype: Compared with germline, one end of the junction differs, possibly owing to a read error. The chain employs TRBV18 and TRBJ2-3; the D gene could be TRBD1 or TRBD2 (5 bases each). This CDR3 spans 14 amino acids. Germline lookup yields CDR1 KGHSH and CDR2 LQKENI. The CDR3 DNA follows: TGTGCCAGCTCACCACAGGGGAGCACAGATACGCACTATTTT. Translating gives CASSPQGSTDTHYF.

This clonotype was detected many times. The chain joins TRBV21-1 to TRBJ1-4. TRBV21-1 is a listed pseudogene. The CDR3 spans 14 residues. The CDR3 DNA sequence: TGTGCCAGCAGCAGGGTTGATGGTGGTGAAAAACTGTTTTTT. As protein: CASSRVDGGEKLFF.

This chain links TRBV12-5 with TRBJ2-2; D is possibly TRBD2 (6 bases). V was pared by 5 bases and J by 1 base, with 17 bases between. The CDR3 runs to 17 residues. Germline V CDR1 and CDR2: LGHNT, FRNRAP. The CDR3 reads CASGPSASRGNTGELFF. As DNA, the CDR3 is TGTGCTAGTGGTCCTAGCGCCTCACGGGGGAACACCGGGGAGCTGTTTTTT.

This clonotype was counted a few times. The gene calls are TRBV6-5 and TRBJ2-5, with D unresolved. Germline V gene sequence: CDR1 MNHEY, CDR2 SVGAGI. With 2 bases removed from V and 2 bases from J, the gap between germline ends came to 18 bases. The CDR3 extends over 17 amino acids. This CDR3 is CASSYPDSGGDQETQYF. CDR3 nucleotides: TGTGCCAGCAGTTACCCGGATAGTGGCGGAGATCAAGAGACCCAGTACTTC.

This chain joins TRBV20-1 and TRBJ1-1, with D unclear. The V end lost 1 base, the J end lost 0 bases, and 6 bases lay between the germline ends. This CDR3 region has 13 residues. Germline CDR1 reads DFQATT; CDR2 reads SNEGSKA (reference sequence). For the CDR3, the DNA is TGCAGTGCTAGAGTTGGGGTGAACACTGAAGCTTTCTTT. It specifies CSARVGVNTEAFF.

There are a few counts of this clonotype. The chain links TRBV6-5 to TRBJ2-1; D is unclear. Germline CDR1 and CDR2: MNHEY and SVGAGI. The CDR3 extends over 15 amino acids. Trimming cost V 6 bases and J 4 bases, with 16 bases left between them. This CDR3 is CASSLTDKDYNEQFF. In nucleotides, the CDR3 is TGTGCCAGCAGCCTAACCGATAAAGATTACAATGAGCAGTTCTTC.

The chain links TRBV12-3 or TRBV12-4 to TRBJ2-7; 7 nucleotides agree with TRBD1. The CDR3 has 15 residues. V dropped 1 base and J dropped 5; count of bases not matched to a gene: 8. Here the CDR3 reads CASSLVLGQSHEQYF. CDR3 DNA: TGTGCCAGCAGTTTAGTGCTGGGACAGAGCCACGAGCAGTACTTC.

The rearrangement joins TRBV12-3 or TRBV12-4 to TRBJ2-7; no clear D gene. Trimming took 4 bases from V and 3 from J, leaving 10 bases between them. The CDR3 is 13 amino acids. In DNA, the CDR3 is TGTGCCAGCAGTTCTTTGGATGGCTACGAGCAGTACTTC. Amino acid sequence: CASSSLDGYEQYF.

This clonotype was counted a few times. This chain connects TRBV7-2 to TRBJ1-2, with TRBD1 matching over 7 bases. After removal of 5 bases from V and 0 bases from J, the junction contained 6 bases not matched to a gene. Germline V gives CDR1 SGHTA, CDR2 FQGNSA. This CDR3 contains 15 residues. CDR3 sequence reads: CASSPRQGANYGYTF. The CDR3 DNA is TGTGCCAGCAGCCCGAGACAGGGTGCTAACTATGGCTACACCTTC.

The CDR3 here is CASSESGGTDTQYF. CDR3 sequence (DNA): TGTGCCAGCAGTGAATCAGGGGGCACAGATACGCAGTATTTT. This chain uses TRBV25-1 with TRBJ2-3, with TRBD1 as a possible D gene (6 bases). In germline, CDR1 is MGHDK, CDR2 SYGVNS. This CDR3 has 14 amino acids. With 1 base removed from V and 1 base from J, the gap between germline ends came to 6 bases. The full variable domain, in which reference TRBV25-1 and TRBJ2-3 provide the parts outside the CDR3, is EADIYQTPRYLVIGTGKKITLECSQTMGHDKMYWYQQDPGMELHLIHYSYGVNSTEKGDLSSESTVSRIRTEHFPLTLESARPSHTSQYLCASSESGGTDTQYFGPGTRLTVL.

This clonotype came up many times. This chain links TRBV4-1 with TRBJ2-1; D remains unclear. CDR3 length: 13 amino acids. The germline V gene has CDR1 MGHRA and CDR2 YSYEKL. Between the trimmed V and J ends, which lost 1 base and 4 bases, there was a span of 5 bases. CDR3 region: CASSQAAYNEQFF. The CDR3 nucleotides read TGCGCCAGCAGCCAAGCGGCTTACAATGAGCAGTTCTTC.

V is TRBV7-8 and J is TRBJ1-4; D is unresolved. The CDR3 spans 15 residues. Germline lookup yields CDR1 SGHVS and CDR2 FQNEAQ. V lost 7 bases and J 8 bases, leaving 20 bases between the germline ends. The CDR3 spells CASIEGSYRGEKLFF. The CDR3 bases are TGTGCCAGCATCGAAGGGTCTTACCGAGGGGAAAAACTGTTTTTT.